Listed below are T cell receptor beta chains from one sample, sequenced in a study of control samples from healthy donors and cancer patients. Using immunoSEQ multiplex PCR, the repertoire was profiled, and TCRdb retains in-frame clones only, with some absent. The table includes roughly 200,000 clones, about 93% detected once. Sequencing input: blood. The receptors shown here come from a man between 50 and 59 years old in good health. Both conserved end residues are trimmed from each CDR3. Only some rows state a clone size, as once, few, many or a class for expanded clones.

CDR3aa,len,j_gene,abundance,v_gene
ASSTSGQGAWINEQF,15,TRBJ2-1,.,TRBV5-1
ASSDYSTQEAF,11,TRBJ1-1,.,TRBV18
ASSSKQGSYGYT,12,TRBJ1-2,few,TRBV5-1
ASSLANYSPLH,11,TRBJ1-6,.,TRBV5-6
ASSPDRSYNEQF,12,TRBJ2-1,.,TRBV5-1
ASSLDINEQF,10,TRBJ2-1,.,TRBV5-1
ASSLESGQEVYNGYT,15,TRBJ1-2,.,TRBV3-1/TRBV3-2
ASRRTGGEETQY,12,TRBJ2-5,.,TRBV5-6
ASSFRQREETQY,12,TRBJ2-5,once,TRBV7-9
ASSLARDPYGYT,12,TRBJ1-2,.,TRBV7-9
ASSLMAGTAYEQY,13,TRBJ2-7,.,TRBV7-3
ASSELAGVEQF,11,TRBJ2-1,.,TRBV6-4
ASSIRSERDQQF,12,TRBJ2-1,once,TRBV19
ASSLGASGDLSTDTQY,16,TRBJ2-3,.,TRBV7-9
AGRPRGYNEQF,11,TRBJ2-1,.,TRBV30
ATSREGQVATNEKLF,15,TRBJ1-4,.,TRBV15
AWNGPELNEKLF,12,TRBJ1-4,.,TRBV30
ASGQGMESPLH,11,TRBJ1-6,.,TRBV10-2
ASSLMGGANEKLF,13,TRBJ1-4,.,TRBV7-6
ASSPSGANYGYT,12,TRBJ1-2,.,TRBV7-2